This T cell receptor (beta chain) was sequenced for a study of T cells in Graves' hyperthyroidism and ophthalmopathy. TCR beta CDR3 region amplification was performed from RNA transcripts. First-round RT-PCR with HTBI primers amplified the TCR CDR3 region. One entry per CDR3 protein results from TCRdb running MiXCR on the multiplex PCR reads. The sample holds a few hundred thousand distinct CDR3 sequences, approximately 21% seen once. This clonotype was counted ten times or more. CDR3 length: 16 amino acids. Germline CDR1 and CDR2: MDHEN and SYDVKM. Trimming cost V 4 bases and J 2 bases, with 16 bases left between them.

The clonotype comes from a man aged 30-40 years with Graves' ophthalmopathy. The specimen was blood. J is TRBJ2-3 and V is TRBV28; D unresolved. CDR3 coding DNA: TGTGCCAGCAGTTCTCCTCGACGGATACTCACAGATACGCAGTATTTT. It yields the protein CASSSPRRILTDTQYF. The complete variable domain, with remaining parts taken from reference TRBV28 and TRBJ2-3, reads DVKVTQSSRYLVKRTGEKVFLECVQDMDHENMFWYRQDPGLGLRLIYFSYDVKMKEKGDIPEGYSVSREKKERFSLILESASTNQTSMYLCASSSPRRILTDTQYFGPGTRLTVL.